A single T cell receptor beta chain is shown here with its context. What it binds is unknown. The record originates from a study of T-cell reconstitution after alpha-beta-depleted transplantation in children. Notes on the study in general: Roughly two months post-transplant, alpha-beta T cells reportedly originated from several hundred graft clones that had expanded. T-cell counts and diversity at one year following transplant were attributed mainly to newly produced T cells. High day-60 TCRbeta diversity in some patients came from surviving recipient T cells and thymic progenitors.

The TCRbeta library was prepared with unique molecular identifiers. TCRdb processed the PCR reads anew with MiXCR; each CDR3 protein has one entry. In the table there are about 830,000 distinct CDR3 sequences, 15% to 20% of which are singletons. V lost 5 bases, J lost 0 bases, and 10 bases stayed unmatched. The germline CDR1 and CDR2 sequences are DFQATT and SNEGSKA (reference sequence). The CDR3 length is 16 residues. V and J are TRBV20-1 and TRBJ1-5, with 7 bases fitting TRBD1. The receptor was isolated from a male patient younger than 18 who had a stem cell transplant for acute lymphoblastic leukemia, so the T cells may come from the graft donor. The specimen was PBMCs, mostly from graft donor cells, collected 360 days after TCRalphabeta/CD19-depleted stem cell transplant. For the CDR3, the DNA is TGCAGTGCTCGGACAGGAGATACTCTTAGCAATCAGCCCCAGCATTTT. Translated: CSARTGDTLSNQPQHF.